The clone carrying this T cell receptor beta chain showed up many times. The antigen remains unidentified. This record comes from a study of response to subunit inactivated influenza vaccine. Study results and caveats: Each seasonal influenza vaccination, the authors suggested, recruits few new T cells.

Trimming took off 10 bases at V and 8 bases at J, with 18 bases between the two ends. The CDR3 contains 13 residues. TCRdb re-derived calls from the RT-PCR reads in MiXCR, one entry per CDR3 protein. Among around 490,000 distinct CDR3 sequences listed, 7.6% were seen once. V and J are TRBV12-3 or TRBV12-4 and TRBJ1-3; D is undetermined. This specimen consisted of PBMCs from blood, obtained roughly 24 months after vaccination. This sequence was found in a man between 50 and 69 years old who received an inactivated influenza vaccine. The CDR3 DNA sequence: TGTGCCACCTCGAGGTTCCCTAAAGACACCATATATTTT. Encoded protein: CATSRFPKDTIYF.